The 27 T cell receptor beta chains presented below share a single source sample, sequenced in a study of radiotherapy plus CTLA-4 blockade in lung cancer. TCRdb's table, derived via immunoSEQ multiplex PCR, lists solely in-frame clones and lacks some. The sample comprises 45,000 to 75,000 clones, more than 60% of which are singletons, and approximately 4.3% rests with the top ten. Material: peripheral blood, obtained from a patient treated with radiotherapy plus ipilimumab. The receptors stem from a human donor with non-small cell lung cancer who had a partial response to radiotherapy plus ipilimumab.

CDR3 sequence reads: CASSPPSAGLGYEQYF. The DNA of the CDR3 is TGCGCCAGCAGCCCCCCCTCGGCGGGGTTGGGGTACGAGCAGTACTTC. V usage is TRBV5-1 and J usage is TRBJ2-7; D perhaps matches TRBD2 (6 bases). Trimming removed 4 bases from V and 4 bases from J, with 21 bases in between. Germline loops: CDR1 SGHRS, CDR2 YFSETQ. This CDR3 region has 16 residues.

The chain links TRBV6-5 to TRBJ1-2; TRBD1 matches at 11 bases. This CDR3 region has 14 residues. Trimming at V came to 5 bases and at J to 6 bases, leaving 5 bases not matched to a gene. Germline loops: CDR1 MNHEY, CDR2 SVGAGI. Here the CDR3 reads CASSTRTGGDGYTF. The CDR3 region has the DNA TGTGCCAGCAGTACCCGGACAGGGGGCGATGGCTACACCTTC.

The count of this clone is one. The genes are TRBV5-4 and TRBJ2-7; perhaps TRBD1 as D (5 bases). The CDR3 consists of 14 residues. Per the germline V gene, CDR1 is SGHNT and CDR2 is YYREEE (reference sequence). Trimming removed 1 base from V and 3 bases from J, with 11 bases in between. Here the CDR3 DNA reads TGTGCCAGCAGCTTGAAACACAGGAGCTACGAGCAGTACTTC. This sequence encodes CASSLKHRSYEQYF.

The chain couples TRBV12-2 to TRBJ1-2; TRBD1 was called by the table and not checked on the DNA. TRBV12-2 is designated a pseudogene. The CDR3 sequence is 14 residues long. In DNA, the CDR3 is TGTGCAAGTCGCTCCGCAGGGGGCTCCTATGGCTACACCTTC. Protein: CASRSAGGSYGYTF.

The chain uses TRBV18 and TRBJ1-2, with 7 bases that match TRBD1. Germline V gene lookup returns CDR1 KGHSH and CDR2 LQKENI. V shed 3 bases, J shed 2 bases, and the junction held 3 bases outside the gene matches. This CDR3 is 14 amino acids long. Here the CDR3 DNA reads TGTGCCAGCTCACCGGACAGGAGCAACTATGGCTACACCTTC. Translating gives CASSPDRSNYGYTF.

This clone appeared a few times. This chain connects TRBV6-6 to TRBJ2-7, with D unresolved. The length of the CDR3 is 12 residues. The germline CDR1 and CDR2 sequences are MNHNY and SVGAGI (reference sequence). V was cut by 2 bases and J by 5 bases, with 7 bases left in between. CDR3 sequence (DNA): TGTGCCAGCAGTTACCCTAGGAACGAGCAGTACTTC. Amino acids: CASSYPRNEQYF.

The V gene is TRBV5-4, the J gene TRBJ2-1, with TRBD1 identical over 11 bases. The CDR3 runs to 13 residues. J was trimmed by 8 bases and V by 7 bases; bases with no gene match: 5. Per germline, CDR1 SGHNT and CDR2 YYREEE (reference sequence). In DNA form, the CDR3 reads TGTGCCAGCCGGGACAGGGGGTGGGATGAGCAGTTCTTC. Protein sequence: CASRDRGWDEQFF.

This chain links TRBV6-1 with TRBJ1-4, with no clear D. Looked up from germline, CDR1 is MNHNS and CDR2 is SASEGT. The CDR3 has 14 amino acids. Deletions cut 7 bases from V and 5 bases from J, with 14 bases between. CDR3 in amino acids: CASNRATSNEKLFF. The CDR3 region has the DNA TGTGCCAGCAACCGCGCCACCTCGAATGAAAAACTGTTTTTT.

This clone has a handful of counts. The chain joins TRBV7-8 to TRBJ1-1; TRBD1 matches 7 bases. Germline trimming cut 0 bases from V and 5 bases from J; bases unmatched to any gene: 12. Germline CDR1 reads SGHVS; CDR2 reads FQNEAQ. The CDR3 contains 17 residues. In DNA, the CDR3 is TGTGCCAGCAGCTTAGCGAGGACAGGCCCTAAAGGGACTGAAGCTTTCTTT. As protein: CASSLARTGPKGTEAFF. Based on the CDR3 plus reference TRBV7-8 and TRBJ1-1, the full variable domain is GAGVSQSPRYKVAKRGQDVALRCDPISGHVSLFWYQQALGQGPEFLTYFQNEAQLDKSGLPSDRFFAERPEGSVSTLKIQRTQQEDSAVYLCASSLARTGPKGTEAFFGQGTRLTVV.

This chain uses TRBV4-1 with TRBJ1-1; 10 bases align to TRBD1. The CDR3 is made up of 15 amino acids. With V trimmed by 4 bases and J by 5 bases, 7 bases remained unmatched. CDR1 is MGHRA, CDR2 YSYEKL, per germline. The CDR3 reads CASSPLTGGRTEAFF. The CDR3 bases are TGCGCCAGCAGCCCACTGACAGGGGGCCGAACTGAAGCTTTCTTT.

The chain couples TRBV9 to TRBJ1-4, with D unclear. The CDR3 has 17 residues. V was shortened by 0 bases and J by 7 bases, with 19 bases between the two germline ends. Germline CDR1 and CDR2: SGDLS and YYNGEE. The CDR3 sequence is CASSVGGLLRPGEKLFF. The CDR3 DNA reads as TGTGCCAGCAGCGTAGGTGGACTCCTGAGGCCTGGTGAAAAACTGTTTTTT.

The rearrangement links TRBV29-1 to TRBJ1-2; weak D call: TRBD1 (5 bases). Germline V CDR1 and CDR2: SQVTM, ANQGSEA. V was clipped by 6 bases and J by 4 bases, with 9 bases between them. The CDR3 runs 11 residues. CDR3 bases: TGCAGCGTGCAGGGCGGCTATGGCTACACCTTC. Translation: CSVQGGYGYTF.

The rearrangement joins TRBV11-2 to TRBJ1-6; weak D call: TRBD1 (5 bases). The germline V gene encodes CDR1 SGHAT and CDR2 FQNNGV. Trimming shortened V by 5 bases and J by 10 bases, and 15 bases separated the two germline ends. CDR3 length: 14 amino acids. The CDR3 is CASSPIKGNSPLHF. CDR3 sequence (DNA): TGTGCCAGCAGCCCGATTAAGGGGAACTCACCCCTCCACTTT.

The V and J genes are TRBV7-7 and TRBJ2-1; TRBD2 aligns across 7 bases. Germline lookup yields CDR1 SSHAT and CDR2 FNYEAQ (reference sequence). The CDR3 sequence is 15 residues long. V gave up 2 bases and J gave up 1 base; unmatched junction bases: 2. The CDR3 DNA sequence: TGTGCCAGCAGCTTACTAGCGGCTTCCTACAATGAGCAGTTCTTC. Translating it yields CASSLLAASYNEQFF.

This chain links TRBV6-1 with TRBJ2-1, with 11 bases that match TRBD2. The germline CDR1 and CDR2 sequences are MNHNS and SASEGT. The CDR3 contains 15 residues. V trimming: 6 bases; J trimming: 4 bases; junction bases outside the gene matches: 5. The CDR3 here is CASRPASGGYNEQFF. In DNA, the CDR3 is TGTGCCAGCAGACCTGCTAGCGGGGGGTACAATGAGCAGTTCTTC.

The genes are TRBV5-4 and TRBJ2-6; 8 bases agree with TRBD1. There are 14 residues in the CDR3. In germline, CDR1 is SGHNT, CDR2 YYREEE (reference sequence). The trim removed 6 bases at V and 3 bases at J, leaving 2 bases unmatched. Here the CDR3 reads CASTTGVGANVLTF. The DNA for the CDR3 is TGTGCCAGCACGACAGGGGTTGGGGCCAACGTCCTGACTTTC.

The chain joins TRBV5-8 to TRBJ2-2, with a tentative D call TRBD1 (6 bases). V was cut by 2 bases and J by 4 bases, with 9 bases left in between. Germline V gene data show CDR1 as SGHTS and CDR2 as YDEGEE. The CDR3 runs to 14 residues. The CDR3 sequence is CASSFGQITGELFF. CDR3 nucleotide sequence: TGTGCCAGCAGCTTTGGACAGATCACCGGGGAGCTGTTTTTT.

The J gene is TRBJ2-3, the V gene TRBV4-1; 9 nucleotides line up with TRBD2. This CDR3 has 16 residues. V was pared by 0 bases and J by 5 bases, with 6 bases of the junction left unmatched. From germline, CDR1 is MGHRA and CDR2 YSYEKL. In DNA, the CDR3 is TGCGCCAGCAGCCAAGAGGCGGGGGGGCTAAGAGATACGCAGTATTTT. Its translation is CASSQEAGGLRDTQYF.

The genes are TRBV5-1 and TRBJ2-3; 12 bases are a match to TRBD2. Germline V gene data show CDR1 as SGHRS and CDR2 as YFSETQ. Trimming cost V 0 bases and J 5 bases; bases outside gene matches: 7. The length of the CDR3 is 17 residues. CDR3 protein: CASSLDPSGGAEDTQYF. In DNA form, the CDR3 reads TGCGCCAGCAGCTTGGATCCTAGCGGGGGGGCCGAAGATACGCAGTATTTT.

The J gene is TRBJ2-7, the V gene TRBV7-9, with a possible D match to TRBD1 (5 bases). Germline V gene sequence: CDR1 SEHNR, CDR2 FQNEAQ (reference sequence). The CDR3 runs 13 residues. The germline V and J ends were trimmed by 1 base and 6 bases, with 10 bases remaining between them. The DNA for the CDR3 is TGTGCCAGCAGCTTAGGGCCCGACAGCGAGCAGTACTTC. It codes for CASSLGPDSEQYF.

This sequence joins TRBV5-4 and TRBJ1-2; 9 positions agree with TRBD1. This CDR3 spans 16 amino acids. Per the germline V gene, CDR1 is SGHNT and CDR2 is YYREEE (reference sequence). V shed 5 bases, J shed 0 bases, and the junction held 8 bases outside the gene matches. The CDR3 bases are TGTGCCAGCAGGGCCGGGACAGGGTCTACTAACTATGGCTACACCTTC. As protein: CASRAGTGSTNYGYTF. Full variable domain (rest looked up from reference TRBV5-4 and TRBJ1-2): ETGVTQSPTHLIKTRGQQVTLRCSSQSGHNTVSWYQQALGQGPQFIFQYYREEENGRGNFPPRFSGLQFPNYSSELNVNALELDDSALYLCASRAGTGSTNYGYTFGSGTRLTVV.

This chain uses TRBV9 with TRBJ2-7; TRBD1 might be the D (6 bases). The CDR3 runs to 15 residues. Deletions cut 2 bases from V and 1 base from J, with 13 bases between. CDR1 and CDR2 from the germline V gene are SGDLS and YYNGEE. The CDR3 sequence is CASSVSGTQSYEQYF. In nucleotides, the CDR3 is TGTGCCAGCAGCGTGTCCGGGACACAATCCTACGAGCAGTACTTC.

The DNA for the CDR3 is TGCAGCGGGACTAGACTTAACACCGGGGAGCTGTTTTTT. This gives the protein CSGTRLNTGELFF. The V call is TRBV29-1, the J call TRBJ2-2, with 7 bases identical to TRBD2. Per the germline V gene, CDR1 is SQVTM and CDR2 is ANQGSEA. The CDR3 covers 13 residues. The V and J ends lost 7 bases and 2 bases, in that order; junction bases with no gene match: 4.

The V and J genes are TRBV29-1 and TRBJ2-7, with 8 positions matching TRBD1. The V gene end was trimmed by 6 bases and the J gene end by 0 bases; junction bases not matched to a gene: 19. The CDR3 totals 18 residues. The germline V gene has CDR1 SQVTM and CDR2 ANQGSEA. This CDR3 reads CSVGAGGFRLKGSYEQYF. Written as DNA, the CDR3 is TGCAGCGTGGGGGCAGGGGGCTTTAGATTGAAGGGCTCCTACGAGCAGTACTTC.

Written as DNA, the CDR3 is TGCGCCAGCAGCTACGGGACTAGCGGGTACACCGGGGAGCTGTTTTTT. As protein: CASSYGTSGYTGELFF. The chain joins TRBV5-1 to TRBJ2-2; TRBD2 aligns across 12 bases. Trimming at V came to 3 bases and at J to 3 bases, leaving 3 bases not matched to a gene. In germline, CDR1 is SGHRS, CDR2 YFSETQ. CDR3 length: 16 residues.

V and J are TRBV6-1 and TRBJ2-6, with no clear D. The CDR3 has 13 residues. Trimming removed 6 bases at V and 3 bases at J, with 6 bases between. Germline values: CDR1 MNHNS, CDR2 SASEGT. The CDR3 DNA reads TGTGCCAGCAGAAACGGTGGGGCCAACGTCCTGACTTTC. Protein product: CASRNGGANVLTF.

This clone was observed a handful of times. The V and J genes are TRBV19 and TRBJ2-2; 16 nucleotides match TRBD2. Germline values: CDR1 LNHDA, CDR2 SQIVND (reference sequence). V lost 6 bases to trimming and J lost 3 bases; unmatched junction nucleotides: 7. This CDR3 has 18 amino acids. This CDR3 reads CASRPGLAGGKDTGELFF. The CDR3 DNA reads TGTGCCAGTAGACCGGGACTAGCGGGGGGGAAAGACACCGGGGAGCTGTTTTTT.